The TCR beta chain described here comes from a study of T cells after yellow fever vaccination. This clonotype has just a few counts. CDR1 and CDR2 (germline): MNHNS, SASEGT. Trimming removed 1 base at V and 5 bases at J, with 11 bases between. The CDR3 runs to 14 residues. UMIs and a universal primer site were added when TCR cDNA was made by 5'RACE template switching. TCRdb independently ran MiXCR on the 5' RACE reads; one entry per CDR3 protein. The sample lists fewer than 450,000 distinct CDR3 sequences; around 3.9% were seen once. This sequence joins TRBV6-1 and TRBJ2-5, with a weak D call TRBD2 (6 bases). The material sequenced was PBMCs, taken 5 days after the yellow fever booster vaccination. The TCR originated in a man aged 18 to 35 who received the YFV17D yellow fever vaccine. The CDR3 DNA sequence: TGTGCCAGCAGTGAAGGTTGGAGCGGGGAGACCCAGTACTTC. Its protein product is CASSEGWSGETQYF.